Sequencing of this TCR beta chain was carried out in a study of chemoradiotherapy in HPV16-positive cancers. Produced via immunoSEQ multiplex PCR; TCRdb's table is partial and in-frame only. Of about 7,800 clones listed, roughly 70% are singletons. Study outcomes and limitations: Non-HPV-specific T cells did not expand in tumors during treatment, whereas candidate HPV-specific clones and E7-related motifs did. For HPV16-positive patients, expanding HPV-responsive T cells associated with longer recurrence-free survival.

As for this clone: The antigen is not known.

This specimen was collected from a patient who underwent chemoradiotherapy. The receptor comes from a human donor with HPV-associated anogenital cancer.

DNA for the CDR3: TGTGCCAGCTCACCCGGGACGGACTCTGGAAACACCATATATTTT. It specifies CASSPGTDSGNTIYF. J is TRBJ1-3 and V is TRBV18, with D tentatively TRBD1 (5 bases). The CDR3 is 15 residues long. V lost 3 bases, J lost 0 bases, and 9 bases lay in between. CDR1 is KGHSH and CDR2 is LQKENI in the germline V gene. Full variable domain (remainder filled in from reference TRBV18 and TRBJ1-3): NAGVMQNPRHLVRRRGQEARLRCSPMKGHSHVYWYRQLPEEGLKFMVYLQKENIIDESGMPKERFSAEFPKEGPSILRIQQVVRGDSAAYFCASSPGTDSGNTIYFGEGSWLTVV.